What follows are 28 T cell receptor beta chains derived from one specimen sequenced in a study of blood T cell repertoires in COVID-19. Here immunoSEQ multiplex PCR was the method, and the copy in TCRdb shows in-frame clones only, minus some. The sample lists under 200,000 clones; approximately 90% were seen once. Sequencing was done on a sample of peripheral blood. These receptors were obtained from a woman older than 75 in a cohort sampled during active or convalescent COVID-19.

The chain is built from TRBV9 and TRBJ2-3, with TRBD2 matching over 10 bases. The V segment lost 3 bases and the J segment 6 bases; nucleotides outside the gene matches: 10. The CDR3 totals 16 residues. Germline CDR1 and CDR2: SGDLS and YYNGEE. DNA of the CDR3: TGTGCCAGCAGCGCCGCTAGCGGGAGTAGTGTGGATACGCAGTATTTT. It encodes CASSAASGSSVDTQYF. The full variable domain, completed using reference TRBV9 and TRBJ2-3, is DSGVTQTPKHLITATGQRVTLRCSPRSGDLSVYWYQQSLDQGLQFLIQYYNGEERAKGNILERFSAQQFPDLHSELNLSSLELGDSALYFCASSAASGSSVDTQYFGPGTRLTVL.

The rearrangement uses TRBV9 and TRBJ2-5; 7 bases match TRBD2. The CDR3 loop spans 16 amino acids. Germline V lookup: CDR1 SGDLS, CDR2 YYNGEE. With 0 bases clipped from V and 2 bases from J, the junction kept 7 bases outside the gene matches. This CDR3 reads CASSVGGRVGQETQYF. Written as DNA, the CDR3 is TGTGCCAGCAGCGTAGGAGGGAGGGTTGGGCAAGAGACCCAGTACTTC.

V gene TRBV2 combines with J gene TRBJ1-1; perhaps TRBD1 as D (6 bases). Germline V gene data show CDR1 as SNHLY and CDR2 as FYNNEI. The CDR3 length is 14 residues. V lost 2 bases to trimming and J lost 4 bases, with 11 bases between them. For the CDR3, the DNA is TGTGCCAGCAGTGAATCGCCAGGGGTCACTGAAGCTTTCTTT. Its protein is CASSESPGVTEAFF.

This clone was counted only a few times. The chain carries TRBV11-2 and TRBJ2-3; D is ambiguous. The CDR3 loop spans 14 amino acids. From germline, CDR1 is SGHAT and CDR2 FQNNGV. Trimming shortened V by 1 base and J by 6 bases, and 11 bases separated the two germline ends. CDR3 residues: CASSLGWATDTQYF. CDR3 DNA: TGTGCCAGCAGCTTAGGATGGGCCACGGATACGCAGTATTTT.

The chain carries TRBV27 and TRBJ1-4; 10 positions match TRBD1. The germline gives CDR1 MNHEY, CDR2 SMNVEV (reference sequence). V lost 7 bases, J lost 7 bases, and 9 bases stayed unmatched. This CDR3 comprises 15 residues. CDR3 nucleotides: TGTGCCAGCACCAACCCGACAGGGGGCAGTGAAAAACTGTTTTTT. It yields the protein CASTNPTGGSEKLFF.

V is TRBV6-2 or TRBV6-3 and J is TRBJ1-1, with 10 nucleotides matching TRBD1. Germline loops: CDR1 MNHEY, CDR2 SVGEGT. V shed 2 bases, J shed 1 base, and the junction held 4 bases outside the gene matches. The CDR3 is 16 residues long. CDR3: CASSYATGGPNTEAFF. In DNA form, the CDR3 reads TGTGCCAGCAGTTACGCGACAGGGGGCCCGAACACTGAAGCTTTCTTT.

The chain carries TRBV11-3 and TRBJ2-5; D remains ambiguous. The germline gives CDR1 SGHNT, CDR2 YENEEA. V dropped 1 base and J dropped 2 bases, with 11 bases sitting between them. The CDR3 spans 15 residues. The DNA of the CDR3 is TGTGCCAGCAGCTTAGGATACAGTGTTCAAGAGACCCAGTACTTC. Amino acids: CASSLGYSVQETQYF.

V and J are TRBV7-2 and TRBJ1-2; 8 bases line up with TRBD1. V shed 1 base and J 3 bases; nucleotides not matched to a gene: 10. Germline CDR1 reads SGHTA; CDR2 reads FQGNSA. There are 17 residues in the CDR3. CDR3 residues: CASSLDPGGGSDYGYTF. The CDR3 coding sequence is TGTGCCAGCAGCTTAGATCCAGGGGGCGGATCGGACTATGGCTACACCTTC.

The chain uses TRBV3-1 (or the pseudogene TRBV3-2) and TRBJ2-1; 13 nucleotides line up with TRBD2. Germline lookup yields CDR1 LGHDT and CDR2 YNNKEL (reference sequence). The junction had 4 bases not matched to a gene; V was cut back by 4 bases and J by 7 bases. The CDR3 has 15 residues. The CDR3 protein is CASSRLAGGSNEQFF. The CDR3 nucleotides read TGTGCCAGCAGCCGACTAGCGGGGGGTTCGAATGAGCAGTTCTTC.

The chain employs TRBV19 and TRBJ1-5; possible D gene TRBD1, 6 bases. Germline V gene sequence: CDR1 LNHDA, CDR2 SQIVND (reference sequence). Trimming shortened V by 5 bases and J by 6 bases, and 23 bases separated the two germline ends. CDR3 length: 17 residues. The CDR3 DNA reads TGTGCCAGTAGTGCGGGGGGGGGCGAGGGATTTGCTCAGCCCCAGCATTTT. Translating gives CASSAGGGEGFAQPQHF.

This chain uses TRBV2 with TRBJ1-5; 10 positions agree with TRBD1. CDR1 and CDR2 (germline): SNHLY, FYNNEI. This CDR3 spans 15 amino acids. The V segment lost 4 bases and the J segment 9 bases; nucleotides outside the gene matches: 9. In DNA, the CDR3 is TGTGCCAGCAGTGCTGGGACAGGGGCTCGCAGGCCCCAGCATTTT. This sequence encodes CASSAGTGARRPQHF. Full variable domain (outside the CDR3, taken from reference TRBV2 and TRBJ1-5): EPEVTQTPSHQVTQMGQEVILRCVPISNHLYFYWYRQILGQKVEFLVSFYNNEISEKSEIFDDQFSVERPDGSNFTLKIRSTKLEDSAMYFCASSAGTGARRPQHFGDGTRLSIL.

The chain recombines TRBV5-1 with TRBJ1-1, with D perhaps matching TRBD1 (6 bases). The germline CDR1 and CDR2 sequences are SGHRS and YFSETQ. The V end was cut by 1 base, the J end by 0 bases, with 13 bases between. The CDR3 totals 16 residues. CDR3 sequence reads: CASSLSWGGVNTEAFF. CDR3 DNA sequence: TGCGCCAGCAGCTTGTCCTGGGGGGGCGTGAACACTGAAGCTTTCTTT. Together with reference TRBV5-1 and TRBJ1-1, the CDR3 gives the full variable domain: KAGVTQTPRYLIKTRGQQVTLSCSPISGHRSVSWYQQTPGQGLQFLFEYFSETQRNKGNFPGRFSGRQFSNSRSEMNVSTLELGDSALYLCASSLSWGGVNTEAFFGQGTRLTVV.

This clone was detected only a few times. The V gene is TRBV27, the J gene TRBJ2-7; TRBD1 matches at 7 bases. Losses at the gene ends were 3 bases for V and 3 bases for J; bases not matched to a gene: 2. CDR3 length: 13 residues. Germline V lookup: CDR1 MNHEY, CDR2 SMNVEV (reference sequence). The CDR3 here is CASSFSGGYEQYF. Here the CDR3 DNA reads TGTGCCAGCAGTTTTTCAGGGGGCTACGAGCAGTACTTC.

The rearrangement links TRBV19 to TRBJ2-2, with D perhaps matching TRBD2 (5 bases). Germline V gene sequence: CDR1 LNHDA, CDR2 SQIVND (reference sequence). V lost 3 bases to trimming and J lost 5 bases, with 10 bases between them. CDR3 length: 14 residues. The CDR3 loop reads CASSIPSWTGELFF. CDR3 nucleotides: TGTGCCAGTAGTATCCCTAGCTGGACCGGGGAGCTGTTTTTT.

The V call is TRBV5-1, the J call TRBJ2-3; 7 nucleotides match TRBD2. Looked up from germline, CDR1 is SGHRS and CDR2 is YFSETQ. The CDR3 sequence is 13 residues long. Germline trimming cut 7 bases from V and 0 bases from J; bases unmatched to any gene: 2. CDR3 sequence (DNA): TGCGCCAGCGGTAGCGGGAGCACAGATACGCAGTATTTT. Translated: CASGSGSTDTQYF.

The chain links TRBV24-1 to TRBJ1-2; 8 nucleotides line up with TRBD1. Germline V gives CDR1 KGHDR, CDR2 SFDVKD. After removal of 4 bases from V and 5 bases from J, the junction contained 11 bases not matched to a gene. The CDR3 length is 16 residues. The CDR3 DNA is TGTGCCACCAGTGACACAAAAACAGGGGGAGTATATGGCTACACCTTC. It codes for CATSDTKTGGVYGYTF.

The chain is built from TRBV11-3 and TRBJ2-7; D unresolved. Trimming removed 1 base from V and 6 bases from J, with 4 bases in between. CDR1 is SGHNT and CDR2 is YENEEA in the germline V gene. The length of the CDR3 is 11 residues. CDR3: CASSLAREQYF. CDR3 in DNA: TGTGCCAGCAGCTTAGCGCGCGAGCAGTACTTC. The variable domain in full, with the rest retrieved from reference TRBV11-3 and TRBJ2-7, is EAGVVQSPRYKIIEKKQPVAFWCNPISGHNTLYWYLQNLGQGPELLIRYENEEAVDDSQLPKDRFSAERLKGVDSTLKIQPAELGDSAVYLCASSLAREQYFGPGTRLTVT.

V gene TRBV13 combines with J gene TRBJ2-7; the match to TRBD1 covers 8 bases. V lost 3 bases to trimming and J lost 1 base; unmatched junction nucleotides: 2. The CDR3 runs to 14 residues. Looked up from germline, CDR1 is PRHDT and CDR2 is FYEKMQ (reference sequence). The chain's CDR3 is CASSFRTGSYEQYF. The CDR3 DNA sequence: TGTGCCAGCAGCTTCCGGACAGGGTCCTACGAGCAGTACTTC.

This chain uses TRBV30 with TRBJ1-2; D is possibly TRBD1 (5 bases). The CDR3 is 14 amino acids. Trimming pared 8 bases from V and 8 bases from J, leaving 24 bases between. Germline CDR1 reads GTSNPN; CDR2 reads SVGIG (reference sequence). The CDR3 region has the DNA TGTGCCGGGTATGGGACTTGGAATTTTAAGGGCTACACCTTC. Translated: CAGYGTWNFKGYTF.

CDR3 nucleotide sequence: TGTGCCAGCCGATACAGACCCTACAATGAGCAGTTCTTC. Its translation is CASRYRPYNEQFF. V and J are TRBV27 and TRBJ2-1, with unresolved D. The germline CDR1 and CDR2 sequences are MNHEY and SMNVEV (reference sequence). The CDR3 totals 13 residues. V lost 8 bases and J 2 bases, leaving 10 bases between the germline ends.

There are a few counts of this clone. The chain links TRBV7-6 to TRBJ2-5; 7 bases fit TRBD1. V trimming: 5 bases; J trimming: 2 bases; junction bases outside the gene matches: 11. Germline CDR1 is SGHVS and CDR2 is FNYEAQ. CDR3 length: 16 residues. This chain's CDR3 is CASSHRGQGRQETQYF. DNA for the CDR3: TGTGCCAGCAGCCATAGGGGGCAGGGGAGACAAGAGACCCAGTACTTC. Complete variable domain (other parts from reference TRBV7-6 and TRBJ2-5): GAGVSQSPRYKVTKRGQDVALRCDPISGHVSLYWYRQALGQGPEFLTYFNYEAQQDKSGLPNDRFSAERPEGSISTLTIQRTEQRDSAMYRCASSHRGQGRQETQYFGPGTRLLVL.

This clone was seen once. The chain combines TRBV10-3 with TRBJ2-7; D not resolved. The CDR3 extends over 12 amino acids. The ends were cut back, 1 base at V and 3 bases at J, with 4 bases in the middle. Germline lookup yields CDR1 ENHRY and CDR2 SYGVKD. The CDR3 DNA reads as TGTGCCATCAGTGAGTATAACTACGAGCAGTACTTC. It yields the protein CAISEYNYEQYF.

The J gene is TRBJ2-3, the V gene TRBV19; the match to TRBD2 covers 10 bases. CDR1 and CDR2 from the germline V gene are LNHDA and SQIVND (reference sequence). V shed 8 bases and J 6 bases; nucleotides not matched to a gene: 5. The CDR3 runs 13 residues. CDR3 residues: CASASGGSDTQYF. CDR3 DNA: TGTGCCAGTGCTAGCGGGGGTTCGGATACGCAGTATTTT.

The chain has TRBV11-2 and TRBJ2-2; 7 bases are shared with TRBD2. Trimming cost V 5 bases and J 5 bases; bases outside gene matches: 14. This CDR3 spans 17 amino acids. Germline V lookup: CDR1 SGHAT, CDR2 FQNNGV. Here the CDR3 DNA reads TGTGCCAGCAGCCCCCGAATTTGGTCTAGCGGTACCGGGGAGCTGTTTTTT. This sequence encodes CASSPRIWSSGTGELFF. Full variable domain (outside the CDR3, taken from reference TRBV11-2 and TRBJ2-2): EAGVAQSPRYKIIEKRQSVAFWCNPISGHATLYWYQQILGQGPKLLIQFQNNGVVDDSQLPKDRFSAERLKGVDSTLKIQPAKLEDSAVYLCASSPRIWSSGTGELFFGEGSRLTVL.

The chain combines TRBV6-2 or TRBV6-3 with TRBJ1-2, with no clear D. Germline V gene data show CDR1 as MNHEY and CDR2 as SVGEGT. The CDR3 covers 12 residues. V lost 0 bases, J lost 5 bases, and 4 bases lay in between. CDR3 protein: CASSYSRYGYTF. In DNA, the CDR3 is TGTGCCAGCAGTTACTCACGGTATGGCTACACCTTC.

The V and J genes are TRBV10-1 and TRBJ2-2; TRBD2 is a possible D gene (6 bases). Germline CDR1 and CDR2: WNHNN and SYGVQD (reference sequence). CDR3 length: 17 amino acids. V was trimmed by 4 bases and J by 4 bases, leaving 19 bases between them. The CDR3 loop reads CASSGASGERSTGELFF. DNA for the CDR3: TGCGCCAGCAGTGGAGCCTCGGGGGAGCGGAGCACCGGGGAGCTGTTTTTT.

This chain links TRBV12-1 with TRBJ2-7; the table gives TRBD1 as D, unverified against the DNA. TRBV12-1 is given as a pseudogene. This CDR3 is 14 amino acids long. Here the CDR3 reads CASSLRTGGYEQYV. The DNA for the CDR3 is TGTGCCAGCAGCCTGAGGACAGGGGGCTACGAGCAGTACGTC.

The chain recombines TRBV14 with TRBJ2-1; 8 nucleotides agree with TRBD1. Germline trimming cut 2 bases from V and 10 bases from J; bases unmatched to any gene: 4. CDR3 size: 13 residues. The germline CDR1 and CDR2 sequences are SGHDN and FVKESK. CDR3 coding DNA: TGTGCCAGCAGCCAACTCAGGACAGGGGAGCAGTTCTTC. It yields the protein CASSQLRTGEQFF.